This T cell receptor beta chain appears in the sequencing data of a study of blood T cells in healthy people across ages. The overall study: Per two T cells, about one barcoded beta molecule was captured through template switching. Study conclusions and caveats: The unsorted PBMCs prevented any conclusive comparison of naive versus antigen-experienced cells. Researchers deemed the diversity estimates from one million T cells underestimates.

Per sample, no less than 5.5 micrograms of total RNA were extracted. Trimming pared 6 bases from V and 0 bases from J, leaving 10 bases between. CDR1 is DFQATT, CDR2 SNEGSKA, per germline (reference sequence). This CDR3 spans 13 amino acids. Comment on this clonotype: Antigen specificity is unknown.

The authors ran a second PCR of roughly 6 to 11 cycles using a sample-barcoded 5' primer and a J-beta primer mix. MiXCR, applied by TCRdb to the 5' RACE reads, yields one record per CDR3 protein. The sample has about 970,000 distinct CDR3 sequences; about 51% are singletons. The rearrangement uses TRBV20-1 and TRBJ2-3, with D possibly matching TRBD1 (5 bases). This TCR came from a woman aged 60-75 years in good health. Sequenced sample: blood. The CDR3 DNA is TGCAGTGCCCACACAGGTAGCACAGATACGCAGTATTTT. Translated: CSAHTGSTDTQYF.